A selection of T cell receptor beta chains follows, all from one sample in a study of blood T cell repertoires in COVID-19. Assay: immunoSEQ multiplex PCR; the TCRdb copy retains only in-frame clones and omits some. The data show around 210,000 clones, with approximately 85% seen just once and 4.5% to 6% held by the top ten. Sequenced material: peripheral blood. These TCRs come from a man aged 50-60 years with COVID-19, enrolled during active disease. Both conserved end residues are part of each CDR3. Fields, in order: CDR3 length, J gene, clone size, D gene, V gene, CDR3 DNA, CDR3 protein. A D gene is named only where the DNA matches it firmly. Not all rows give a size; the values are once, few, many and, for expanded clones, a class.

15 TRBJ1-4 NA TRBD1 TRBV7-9 TGTGCCAGCAGCTTAGGCGGGACAGGGGCTGAAAAACTGTTTTTT CASSLGGTGAEKLFF
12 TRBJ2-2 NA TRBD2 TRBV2 TGTGCCAGCGACGGGGGGGCCGGGGAGCTGTTTTTT CASDGGAGELFF
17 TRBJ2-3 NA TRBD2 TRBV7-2 TGTGCCAGCAGCCCATGGGCTAGCGGGGGGAGCACAGATACGCAGTATTTT CASSPWASGGSTDTQYF
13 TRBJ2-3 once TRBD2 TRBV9 TGTGCCAGCAGCGCGACTAGCCCCGATACGCAGTATTTT CASSATSPDTQYF
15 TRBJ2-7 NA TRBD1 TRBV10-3 TGTGCCATCAGTTATGGGGGACAGGGGCTATACGAGCAGTACTTC CAISYGGQGLYEQYF
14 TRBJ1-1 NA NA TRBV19 TGTGCCAGTAGTACCGGGACAATCAACACTGAAGCTTTCTTT CASSTGTINTEAFF
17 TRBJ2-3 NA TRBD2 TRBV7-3 TGTGCCAGCAGCCCCGGACTAGCGGGGGGGGGCACAGATACGCAGTATTTT CASSPGLAGGGTDTQYF
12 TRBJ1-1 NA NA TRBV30 TGTGCCCAACTTCGGGGAGTCACTGAAGCTTTCTTT CAQLRGVTEAFF
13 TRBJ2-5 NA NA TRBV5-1 TGCGCCAGCAGCCCTCCCGGTCAAGAGACCCAGTACTTC CASSPPGQETQYF
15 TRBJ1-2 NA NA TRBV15 TGTGCCACCAGCAGAGCAGACTTTGCGTTCTATGGCTACACCTTC CATSRADFAFYGYTF
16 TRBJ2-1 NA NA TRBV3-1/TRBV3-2 TGTGCCAGCAGCCACCGCCCCGGGTCGAGACTGGATGAGCAGTTCTTC CASSHRPGSRLDEQFF
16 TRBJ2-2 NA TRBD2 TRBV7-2 TGTGCCAGCAGCTTAGGAACGGGGGGGTACACCGGGGAGCTGTTTTTT CASSLGTGGYTGELFF
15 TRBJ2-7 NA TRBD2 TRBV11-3 TGTGCCAGCAGCTTAGATAGCGGGCAGGGCTACGAGCAGTACTTC CASSLDSGQGYEQYF
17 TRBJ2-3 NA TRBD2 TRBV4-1 TGCGCCAGCAGCCAAGACGGGACTAGCAAAAACACAGATACGCAGTATTTT CASSQDGTSKNTDTQYF
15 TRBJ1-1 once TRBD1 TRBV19 TGTGCCAGTAGTATTCCGAGGGGGCAGGTCACTGAAGCTTTCTTT CASSIPRGQVTEAFF
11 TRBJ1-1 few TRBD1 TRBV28 TGTGCCAGCAGTTTGGACAGGGTGGCTTTCTTT CASSLDRVAFF
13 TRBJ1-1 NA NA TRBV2 TGTGCCAGCAGGACTACAGGGTACACTGAAGCTTTCTTT CASRTTGYTEAFF
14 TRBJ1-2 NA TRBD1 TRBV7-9 TGTGCCAGCAGTAGAGGACAGGGGGCGGGAGGCTACACCTTC CASSRGQGAGGYTF
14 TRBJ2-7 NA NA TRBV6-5 TGTGCCAGCAGTTCGACAGTAGGCCGGTACGAGCAGTACTTC CASSSTVGRYEQYF
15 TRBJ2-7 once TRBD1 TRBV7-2 TGTGCCAGCAGCGGTAGAACAGGGGACCCCTACGAGCAGTACTTC CASSGRTGDPYEQYF
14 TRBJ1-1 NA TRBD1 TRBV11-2 TGTGCCAGCAGCTTAAGCCAGGGGGGCACTGAAGCTTTCTTT CASSLSQGGTEAFF
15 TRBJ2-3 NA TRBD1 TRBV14 TGTGCCAGCAGCCCCGGGACAGGGGGTACAGATACGCAGTATTTT CASSPGTGGTDTQYF
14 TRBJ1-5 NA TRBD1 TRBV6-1 TGTGCCAGCAGTGAAGCAGGGGGCGACCAGCCCCAGCATTTT CASSEAGGDQPQHF
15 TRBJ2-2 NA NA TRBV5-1 TGCGCCAGCAGTTCCGGGGGGCCGAACACCGGGGAGCTGTTTTTT CASSSGGPNTGELFF
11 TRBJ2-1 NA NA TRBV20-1 TGCAGTGCCCGGACAGACAATGAGCAGTTCTTC CSARTDNEQFF
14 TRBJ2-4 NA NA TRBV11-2 TGTGCCAGCAGCTTCGGGGGTAGCGGCAACATTCAGTACTTC CASSFGGSGNIQYF
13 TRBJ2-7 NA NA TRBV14 TGTGCCAGCAGCCAAACCAGCGCCTACGAGCAGTACTTC CASSQTSAYEQYF
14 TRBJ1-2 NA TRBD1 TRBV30 TGTGCCTGGAGTACGGACAGGGCTTCATATGGCTACACCTTC CAWSTDRASYGYTF
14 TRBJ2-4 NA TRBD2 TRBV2 TGTGCCAGTCAAGTGGGGGGGGCCAAAAACATTCAGTACTTC CASQVGGAKNIQYF
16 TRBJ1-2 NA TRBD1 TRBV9 TGTGCCAGCAGCGCCGGGACAGGTTCTTCTAACTATGGCTACACCTTC CASSAGTGSSNYGYTF
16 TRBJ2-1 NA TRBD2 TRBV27 TGTGCCAGCAGAACTAGCGGCTACAGCTCCTACAATGAGCAGTTCTTC CASRTSGYSSYNEQFF
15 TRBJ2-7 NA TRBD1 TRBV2 TGTGCCAGCAGTCTGGCGGACAGGGGGGTCTACGAGCAGTACTTC CASSLADRGVYEQYF
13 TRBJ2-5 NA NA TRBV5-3 TGTGCCAGAAGCCGTACAGGGTGTAAGACCCAGTACTTC CARSRTGCKTQYF
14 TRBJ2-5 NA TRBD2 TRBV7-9 TGTGCCAGCAGCAACGGGGACTACCCGGAGACCCAGTACTTC CASSNGDYPETQYF
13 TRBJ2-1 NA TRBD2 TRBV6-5 TGTGCCAGCAATAAACTAGCGGGGGGAGAGCAGTTCTTC CASNKLAGGEQFF
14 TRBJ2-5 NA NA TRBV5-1 TGCGCCAGCAGCTTCGAAGGCAGGGGAGAGACCCAGTACTTC CASSFEGRGETQYF
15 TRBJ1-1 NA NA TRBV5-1 TGCGCCAGCAGCTTGGGACAGTTAGGGGACACTGAAGCTTTCTTT CASSLGQLGDTEAFF
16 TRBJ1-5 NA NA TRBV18 TGTGCCAGCTCACCCTACAGGGCGGTTCGCAATCAGCCCCAGCATTTT CASSPYRAVRNQPQHF
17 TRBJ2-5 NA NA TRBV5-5 TGTGCCAGCAGCTTGGCCCCTCTGGGGCAGGGGATTGAGACCCAGTACTTC CASSLAPLGQGIETQYF
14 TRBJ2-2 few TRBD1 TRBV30 TGTGCCTGGAGAGAGGACAGGGTTCCCGGGGAGCTGTTTTTT CAWREDRVPGELFF
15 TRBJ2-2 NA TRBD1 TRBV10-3 TGTGCCATCAGTGGGACAGGGTCCCACACCGGGGAGCTGTTTTTT CAISGTGSHTGELFF